These 5 T cell receptor beta chains originate from one sample sequenced in a study of blood T cell repertoires in COVID-19. The method was immunoSEQ multiplex PCR; TCRdb's version includes in-frame clones alone and lacks a portion of them. Of about 130,000 clones in the sample, 84% were seen once. What was sequenced was peripheral blood. The receptor set was obtained from a young woman who had recovered from COVID-19.

This clone came up once. This chain joins TRBV30 and TRBJ2-5; tentatively, D is TRBD1 (6 bases). CDR1 GTSNPN and CDR2 SVGIG come from the germline V gene (reference sequence). The CDR3 loop spans 12 amino acids. The V end lost 2 bases, the J end lost 5 bases, and 9 bases lay between the germline ends. Here the CDR3 DNA reads TGTGCCTGGAGTCCAGGGGTCGAGACCCAGTACTTC. Protein sequence: CAWSPGVETQYF.

The rearrangement joins TRBV11-2 to TRBJ1-2; perhaps TRBD1 as D (6 bases). Germline assignment: CDR1 SGHAT and CDR2 FQNNGV. Trimming removed 4 bases from V and 7 bases from J, with 19 bases in between. This CDR3 comprises 15 residues. The CDR3 protein is CASSYNRESLGGYTF. DNA of the CDR3: TGTGCCAGCAGCTACAACAGGGAGTCCCTCGGTGGCTACACCTTC.

The DNA of the CDR3 is TGTGCCATCAGTGAGTCGCAGAATCAGCCCCAGCATTTT. This encodes CAISESQNQPQHF. The rearrangement links TRBV10-3 to TRBJ1-5; D is unclear. The CDR3 runs 13 residues. V lost 0 bases to trimming and J lost 4 bases, with 4 bases between them. Germline V gives CDR1 ENHRY, CDR2 SYGVKD.

This clone was picked up a small number of times. J is TRBJ2-1 and V is TRBV14; D is unclear. Germline lookup yields CDR1 SGHDN and CDR2 FVKESK. CDR3 size: 13 residues. V was pared by 1 base and J by 5 bases, with 6 bases between. CDR3 residues: CASSQAPNNEQFF. The DNA of the CDR3 is TGTGCCAGCAGCCAAGCGCCTAACAATGAGCAGTTCTTC. Drawing the rest from reference TRBV14 and TRBJ2-1, the complete variable domain is EAGVTQFPSHSVIEKGQTVTLRCDPISGHDNLYWYRRVMGKEIKFLLHFVKESKQDESGMPNNRFLAERTGGTYSTLKVQPAELEDSGVYFCASSQAPNNEQFFGPGTRLTVL.

This sequence joins TRBV7-2 and TRBJ1-2; D not certain. This CDR3 spans 13 amino acids. V was clipped by 0 bases and J by 4 bases, with 6 bases between them. Germline CDR1 is SGHTA and CDR2 is FQGNSA. Written as DNA, the CDR3 is TGTGCCAGCAGCTTAGCTACGGGCTATGGCTACACCTTC. This sequence encodes CASSLATGYGYTF.